The present T cell receptor beta chain was sequenced within a study of vaccination effects on CD4 cells after COVID-19. The V and J ends lost 4 bases and 0 bases respectively, with 12 bases between them. Germline V lookup: CDR1 LGHDT, CDR2 YNNKEL (reference sequence). There are 15 residues in the CDR3. TCRdb's table, derived via immunoSEQ multiplex PCR, lists solely in-frame clones and lacks some. The data show roughly 34,000 clones, with 70% to 80% seen just once and approximately 3.8% held by the top ten. A note on this clone: Antigen unknown.

Culture proceeded for approximately 10 days, and CD4+ T cells were then isolated. The clonotype comes from a human donor who received a COVID-19 vaccine. The genes are TRBV3-1 (or the pseudogene TRBV3-2) and TRBJ2-5, with D maybe TRBD2 (6 bases). This material consisted of CD4+ T cells from PBMCs cultured without peptide, taken before COVID-19 vaccination. The CDR3, as DNA: TGTGCCAGCAGCCCCGGGGGTGGCTACCAAGAGACCCAGTACTTC. Translating it yields CASSPGGGYQETQYF.